The rows below give T cell receptor beta chains drawn from one sample of a study of blood T cell repertoires in COVID-19. Measured with immunoSEQ multiplex PCR; TCRdb has only the in-frame clones, and not every one. Among over 60,000 clones listed, roughly 89% were seen once. The sequenced sample was peripheral blood. Receptors originate from a man at least 80 years old with acute or convalescent COVID-19. The CDR3 runs from the conserved cysteine through the conserved F or W. Fields, in order: clone size, J gene, V gene, D gene, CDR3 protein, CDR3 DNA. The D gene is left open where the match is weak. A row's size may be missing; if present it is once, few, many or a size class.

- TRBJ1-1 TRBV30 - CAWRGRDTSNTEAFF TGTGCCTGGAGGGGTCGGGACACTTCGAACACTGAAGCTTTCTTT
few TRBJ1-2 TRBV30 - CAWSVPGQGYTF TGTGCCTGGAGTGTACCAGGGCAAGGCTACACCTTC
- TRBJ2-3 TRBV2 TRBD1 CASSSSGQVGTDTQYF TGTGCCAGCAGCTCATCGGGACAGGTCGGCACAGATACGCAGTATTTT
- TRBJ1-1 TRBV19 - CASSDQGWTEAFF TGTGCCAGTAGCGACCAGGGATGGACTGAAGCTTTCTTT
- TRBJ1-5 TRBV27 - CASSLGGDQPQHF TGTGCCAGCAGTTTGGGGGGAGATCAGCCCCAGCATTTT
- TRBJ2-2 TRBV7-8 - CASSLDIGSYGGELFF TGTGCCAGCAGCTTAGATATCGGGAGTTACGGCGGGGAGCTGTTTTTT
- TRBJ1-4 TRBV4-1 TRBD1 CASAGGTVNEKLFF TGCGCCAGTGCAGGGGGGACGGTAAATGAAAAACTGTTTTTT
- TRBJ1-2 TRBV10-3 - CAISDRLTSYGYTF TGTGCCATCAGTGACAGACTAACGTCCTATGGCTACACCTTC
once TRBJ1-1 TRBV5-6 TRBD1 CASSFNRGRSEAFF TGTGCCAGCAGCTTCAACAGGGGGCGGTCTGAAGCTTTCTTT
- TRBJ1-1 TRBV4-1 TRBD1 CASSGQGSNTEAFF TGCGCCAGCAGCGGACAGGGTTCGAACACTGAAGCTTTCTTT
- TRBJ2-1 TRBV24-1 TRBD1 CATSDAGQGGYNEQFF TGTGCCACCAGTGACGCAGGACAGGGGGGCTACAATGAGCAGTTCTTC
once TRBJ2-5 TRBV5-4 - CASSFRASKETQYF TGTGCCAGCAGCTTTCGGGCTAGCAAAGAGACCCAGTACTTC
- TRBJ1-3 TRBV5-8 - CASSPEPSSGNTIYF TGTGCCAGCAGCCCTGAGCCTTCCTCTGGAAACACCATATATTTT
- TRBJ1-1 TRBV3-1/TRBV3-2 - CASTRGQGTEAFF TGTGCCAGCACCCGAGGGCAGGGGACTGAAGCTTTCTTT
- TRBJ2-3 TRBV2 TRBD2 CASSVLAGGPPDTQYF TGTGCCAGCAGTGTACTCGCGGGAGGCCCACCAGATACGCAGTATTTT
- TRBJ1-5 TRBV24-1 TRBD1 CATSGSGGGQPQHF TGTGCCACCAGTGGCTCAGGGGGCGGTCAGCCCCAGCATTTT
few TRBJ1-2 TRBV5-6 - CASIVGTIDGYTF TGTGCCAGCATCGTTGGGACAATCGATGGCTACACCTTC
- TRBJ2-3 TRBV5-1 - CASSLSGDRTDTQYF TGCGCCAGCAGCTTGTCAGGGGACCGGACAGATACGCAGTATTTT
- TRBJ2-2 TRBV5-6 - CASSLGQLNTGELFF TGTGCCAGCAGCTTGGGACAGCTGAACACCGGGGAGCTGTTTTTT
- TRBJ1-1 TRBV6-5 - CASRTTGMNTEAFF TGTGCCAGCAGGACCACCGGGATGAACACTGAAGCTTTCTTT
- TRBJ1-3 TRBV20-1 TRBD1 CSASNRGSGGNTIYF TGCAGTGCTAGTAACAGGGGTTCAGGAGGAAACACCATATATTTT
- TRBJ1-1 TRBV19 TRBD1 CASAGQRNTEAFF TGTGCCAGTGCGGGACAGAGGAACACTGAAGCTTTCTTT
- TRBJ1-1 TRBV19 - CASVLPGYTEAFF TGTGCCAGTGTGCTCCCGGGGTACACTGAAGCTTTCTTT
- TRBJ1-3 TRBV30 - CAWTQGGNTIYF TGTGCCTGGACCCAGGGAGGAAACACCATATATTTT
few TRBJ2-2 TRBV7-9 TRBD1 CASSLTGGGTGELFF TGTGCCAGCAGTCTGACAGGGGGAGGTACCGGGGAGCTGTTTTTT
- TRBJ2-1 TRBV30 TRBD2 CAWTTSGILNEQFF TGTGCCTGGACGACTAGCGGGATTTTAAATGAGCAGTTCTTC
- TRBJ2-2 TRBV6-2/TRBV6-3 TRBD1 CASSAPGTGNTGELFF TGTGCCAGCAGTGCCCCCGGGACAGGGAACACCGGGGAGCTGTTTTTT
once TRBJ2-7 TRBV28 TRBD1 CASSTGGKSYEQYF TGTGCCAGCAGCACAGGGGGTAAGTCCTACGAGCAGTACTTC
- TRBJ2-2 TRBV7-2 TRBD2 CASSLTSGVGTGELFF TGTGCCAGCAGCCTGACTAGCGGCGTTGGCACCGGGGAGCTGTTTTTT
- TRBJ1-1 TRBV5-1 - CASSLGANTEAFF TGCGCCAGCAGCTTGGGGGCCAACACTGAAGCTTTCTTT
- TRBJ1-5 TRBV6-5 - CASSRGQSNQPQHF TGTGCCAGCAGCCGCGGACAGTCCAATCAGCCCCAGCATTTT
- TRBJ2-7 TRBV3-1/TRBV3-2 - CASSQGEGGEQYF TGTGCCAGCAGCCAAGGCGAAGGGGGCGAGCAGTACTTC
- TRBJ1-1 TRBV19 - CASSIDGLGGRTEAFF TGTGCCAGTAGTATAGATGGGTTGGGGGGACGAACTGAAGCTTTCTTT
- TRBJ2-3 TRBV6-1 TRBD2 CASSGDPGTRSTDTQYF TGTGCCAGCAGTGGCGACCCCGGGACTAGAAGCACAGATACGCAGTATTTT
once TRBJ1-6 TRBV10-1 TRBD1 CATSTGANSPLHF TGCGCCACCTCGACAGGGGCAAATTCACCCCTCCACTTT
- TRBJ2-3 TRBV10-1 - CASGTAGATDTQYF TGCGCCAGCGGAACGGCGGGGGCCACAGATACGCAGTATTTT
- TRBJ1-6 TRBV2 TRBD1 CASSVGQGNSPLHF TGTGCCAGCAGTGTGGGACAGGGGAATTCACCCCTCCACTTT
- TRBJ2-1 TRBV30 - CAWTPDRGFRDEQFF TGTGCCTGGACGCCGGACAGAGGGTTTCGGGATGAGCAGTTCTTC
- TRBJ2-7 TRBV7-9 - CASSLERGGNYEQYF TGTGCCAGCAGCTTAGAGAGAGGGGGTAACTACGAGCAGTACTTC
- TRBJ1-2 TRBV18 - CASSRTHGYTF TGTGCCAGCTCACGGACTCATGGCTACACCTTC
- TRBJ2-3 TRBV28 TRBD1 CASKSMDRQVDTQYF TGTGCCAGCAAGAGCATGGACAGGCAGGTAGATACGCAGTATTTT
once TRBJ2-2 TRBV3-1/TRBV3-2 TRBD2 CASGTSGHGELFF TGTGCCAGCGGGACTAGCGGTCACGGGGAGCTGTTTTTT
- TRBJ2-1 TRBV30 - CAGERSSYNEQFF TGTGCCGGAGAGCGGAGCTCCTACAATGAGCAGTTCTTC
once TRBJ1-4 TRBV2 - CASTSGEKLFF TGTGCCAGCACCTCAGGGGAAAAACTGTTTTTT
- TRBJ2-5 TRBV10-1 - CASSEVGATTQYF TGCGCCAGCAGTGAGGTGGGGGCGACAACCCAGTACTTC
- TRBJ1-2 TRBV19 TRBD1 CASQGQGGTDGYTF TGTGCCAGCCAAGGACAGGGAGGTACGGATGGCTACACCTTC
- TRBJ2-3 TRBV11-3 TRBD2 CASSPRGGLGTDTQYF TGTGCCAGCAGCCCTCGCGGGGGACTTGGTACAGATACGCAGTATTTT
- TRBJ1-1 TRBV30 - CAWKGLGWDRGTSTEAFF TGTGCCTGGAAGGGTTTGGGCTGGGATAGGGGAACGAGCACTGAAGCTTTCTTT
- TRBJ1-1 TRBV18 - CASSPPGGNTEAFF TGTGCCAGCTCACCACCCGGAGGGAACACTGAAGCTTTCTTT
- TRBJ2-5 TRBV5-1 - CASSPRVTEGETQYF TGCGCCAGCAGCCCGCGGGTTACGGAAGGAGAGACCCAGTACTTC
- TRBJ1-1 TRBV2 - CASSEDRGSQQAFF TGTGCCAGCAGTGAAGATCGGGGTTCCCAGCAAGCTTTCTTT
- TRBJ2-7 TRBV18 - CASSPQDSAEQYF TGTGCCAGCTCACCACAAGACAGTGCCGAGCAGTACTTC
- TRBJ1-2 TRBV30 - CAWSAETPNYGYTF TGTGCCTGGAGTGCCGAGACACCTAACTATGGCTACACCTTC
- TRBJ2-3 TRBV7-2 TRBD2 CASSLRGDPTDTQYF TGTGCCAGCAGCTTGCGGGGGGATCCCACAGATACGCAGTATTTT
- TRBJ1-5 TRBV6-5 - CASSYSVGSGSQHF TGTGCCAGCAGCTATAGCGTGGGGTCGGGATCCCAGCATTTT
- TRBJ2-5 TRBV7-9 TRBD2 CAIPDSGGIVTQYF TGTGCCATCCCGGACAGCGGGGGTATCGTGACCCAGTACTTC
- TRBJ1-3 TRBV27 - CASSLSSRGHSGNTIYF TGTGCCAGCAGTTTATCCAGCCGAGGGCACTCTGGAAACACCATATATTTT